The clone carrying this T cell receptor beta chain was seen ten or more times. These data belong to a study of CD8 T cells in ankylosing spondylitis. Using its own MiXCR run on the 5' RACE reads, TCRdb lists one record per CDR3 protein. The data contain under 400,000 distinct CDR3 sequences, more than 9% of them singletons. V was shortened by 4 bases and J by 5 bases, with 9 bases between the two germline ends. Per germline, CDR1 LGHDT and CDR2 YNNKEL (reference sequence). This CDR3 has 13 residues. The rearrangement links TRBV3-1 to TRBJ2-1; D remains unclear. The clonotype was recovered from a female donor with ankylosing spondylitis or in good health (not recorded which). Sequencing input: blood, either unsorted or a sorted T cell fraction (not recorded which). CDR3 loop: CASSPRANNEQFF. The CDR3 DNA is TGTGCCAGCAGCCCTCGGGCCAACAATGAGCAGTTCTTC.